Listed below are T cell receptor beta chains from one sample, sequenced in a study of blood T cell repertoires in COVID-19. Some clones are missing from TCRdb's copy, which holds only in-frame ones; the method was immunoSEQ multiplex PCR. The data contain about 100,000 clones, roughly 80% of them singletons. Sequenced material: peripheral blood. The receptors shown here come from a man aged 50 or older with active or convalescent COVID-19. The CDR3 runs from the conserved cysteine through the conserved F or W. The D gene is left open where the match is weak. Clone sizes are given selectively: once, few, many, or a class where the clone is expanded.

j_call v_call d_call clone_size cdr3_nt cdr3_aa
TRBJ2-7 TRBV5-4 TRBD1 . TGTGCCAGCAGCTTAGAGACAGGGGGCTGGTACGAGCAGTACTTC CASSLETGGWYEQYF
TRBJ2-2 TRBV18 TRBD2 . TGTGCCAGCTCAACACGGACTAGCGGGAGAGGAGGAACCGGGGAGCTGTTTTTT CASSTRTSGRGGTGELFF
TRBJ2-5 TRBV20-1 . . TGCAGTGCCAGTCATTGGGAGGAGACCCAGTACTTC CSASHWEETQYF
TRBJ2-2 TRBV3-1/TRBV3-2 . . TGTGCCAGCAGCCAAGATTCGGGGAACCGGGAGCTGTTTTTT CASSQDSGNRELFF
TRBJ2-2 TRBV29-1 TRBD1 . TGCAGCGTTGAAGACGGGACAGGGGTCGGGGAGCTGTTTTTT CSVEDGTGVGELFF
TRBJ2-3 TRBV30 . once TGTGCCTGGAGTTCGAGCGGGACAGATACGCAGTATTTT CAWSSSGTDTQYF
TRBJ1-4 TRBV2 . once TGTGCCAGCATGATGGACAGACAAAATGAAAAACTGTTTTTT CASMMDRQNEKLFF
TRBJ1-1 TRBV7-3 . . TGTGCCAGCAGCCCCTGGGGGGGCTACACTGAAGCTTTCTTT CASSPWGGYTEAFF
TRBJ2-7 TRBV5-1 . . TGCGCCAGCAGCAAGGACAGAACCTACGAGCAGTACTTC CASSKDRTYEQYF
TRBJ1-6 TRBV2 TRBD1 . TGTGCCAGCCGGACAGGGGAGAGAAGTAATTCACCCCTCCACTTT CASRTGERSNSPLHF
TRBJ1-2 TRBV5-1 . . TGCGCCAGCAGCTTGGGATGGGAGGGTCTTAACTATGGCTACACCTTC CASSLGWEGLNYGYTF
TRBJ2-3 TRBV20-1 . . TGCAGTGCTAGTCCCGTCACAGATACGCAGTATTTT CSASPVTDTQYF
TRBJ2-3 TRBV11-2 TRBD1 . TGTGCCAGCAGCAACCAACAGGGGGCTCAAGGTACGCAGTATTTT CASSNQQGAQGTQYF
TRBJ1-6 TRBV9 . . TGTGCCAGCAGAACCGAGACCTATAATTCACCCCTCCACTTT CASRTETYNSPLHF
TRBJ2-1 TRBV19 TRBD1 few TGTGCCAGTAGTAACCGGGACAGGGTGTACAATGAGCAGTTCTTC CASSNRDRVYNEQFF
TRBJ2-1 TRBV9 . . TGTGCCAGCAGCGTAGACAGCAACAATGAGCAGTTCTTC CASSVDSNNEQFF
TRBJ1-3 TRBV5-1 TRBD1 . TGCGCCAGCAGCTTAGGGACAGGGGCTGGAAACACCATATATTTT CASSLGTGAGNTIYF
TRBJ1-1 TRBV12-3/TRBV12-4 . . TGTGCCAGCAGTTCCATGAACACTGAAGCTTTCTTT CASSSMNTEAFF
TRBJ2-2 TRBV19 TRBD2 . TGTGCCAGCCTCGCGGGAGGGGTATACACCGGGGAGCTGTTTTTT CASLAGGVYTGELFF
TRBJ2-7 TRBV11-3 TRBD1 . TGTGCCAGCAGCTCCGGACAGGGCTTCTACGAGCAGTACTTC CASSSGQGFYEQYF
TRBJ2-3 TRBV2 . . TGTGCCAGCAGACTATACTCTAGCACAGATACGCAGTATTTT CASRLYSSTDTQYF
TRBJ2-3 TRBV24-1 TRBD2 once TGTGCCACCAGTGATTCTAGCGGGAGGGAGGTCACAGATACGCAGTATTTT CATSDSSGREVTDTQYF
TRBJ1-5 TRBV24-1 TRBD1 . TGTGCCACCAGTGACTCGACAGGGTATCCGGGCAATCAGCCCCAGCATTTT CATSDSTGYPGNQPQHF
TRBJ2-7 TRBV18 . . TGTGCCAGCTCACGTGGGGCCCAATCCTACGAGCAGTACTTC CASSRGAQSYEQYF
TRBJ2-3 TRBV10-3 TRBD2 . TGTGCCACGAAAGGACTAGCGGGCACAGATACGCAGTATTTT CATKGLAGTDTQYF
TRBJ2-4 TRBV12-3/TRBV12-4 . . TGTGCCAGCAAAAGTCTAGAAAACATTCAGTACTTC CASKSLENIQYF
TRBJ2-7 TRBV5-4 . . TGTGCCAGCAGCTTGAAGGGGCAGGGGCCCTACGAGCAGTACTTC CASSLKGQGPYEQYF
TRBJ2-3 TRBV11-2 . . TGTGCCAGCAGTACCACAGGGTCCACGCAGTATTTT CASSTTGSTQYF
TRBJ2-2 TRBV7-8 TRBD2 . TGTGCCAGCAGCCCAATAGCGGGAGGGCTGAGCACCGGGGAGCTGTTTTTT CASSPIAGGLSTGELFF
TRBJ2-5 TRBV29-1 TRBD1 . TGCAGCGTTGAGGCACCAGGGGGCTGGCAAGAGACCCAGTACTTC CSVEAPGGWQETQYF
TRBJ1-4 TRBV5-1 . . TGCGCCAGCAGCACAGGGCTCGCTAATGAAAAACTGTTTTTT CASSTGLANEKLFF
TRBJ2-3 TRBV28 . . TGTGCCAGCAGTTCTCCTGGGGCGGATACGCAGTATTTT CASSSPGADTQYF
TRBJ2-5 TRBV3-1/TRBV3-2 . . TGTGCCAGCAGCCAAGGGAACTCGGCGGGAGAGACCCAGTACTTC CASSQGNSAGETQYF
TRBJ2-1 TRBV14 TRBD2 . TGTGCCAGCAGCCAAGTACTAGCGGGAGGGCCTCGTAATGAGCAGTTCTTC CASSQVLAGGPRNEQFF
TRBJ2-5 TRBV9 . . TGTGCCAGCAGCGTAGATTACGGCGGTTTCCGAGGGGAGACCCAGTACTTC CASSVDYGGFRGETQYF
TRBJ2-1 TRBV7-9 . . TGTGCCAGCAGCCGGGACTTTGAAGATTTCAATGAGCAGTTCTTC CASSRDFEDFNEQFF
TRBJ2-7 TRBV11-1 TRBD2 . TGTGCCAGCAGCTTAGCGGGACTAGGGGTCGGCGAGCAGTACTTC CASSLAGLGVGEQYF
TRBJ1-1 TRBV30 . . TGTGCCTGGGGACGAGGGCCCAGGACTGAAGCTTTCTTT CAWGRGPRTEAFF
TRBJ2-3 TRBV11-3 . . TGTGCCAGCAGCCTCGGAGTAGAGGCTACCACAGATACGCAGTATTTT CASSLGVEATTDTQYF
TRBJ1-3 TRBV2 . . TGTGCCAGCAGTGTACGGTCGGGCTCTGGAAACACCATATATTTT CASSVRSGSGNTIYF
TRBJ2-1 TRBV14 . . TGTGCCAGCAGCCAAGACCGCGGGACTCACTCCTACAATGAGCAGTTCTTC CASSQDRGTHSYNEQFF
TRBJ2-7 TRBV11-2 . few TGTGCCAGCAGCTTACATTCTAGTGGGAGCTACGAGCAGTACTTC CASSLHSSGSYEQYF
TRBJ2-5 TRBV5-8 TRBD2 . TGTGCCAGCAGCTTGGCCTTTGGGACTAGTCGGGAGACCCAGTACTTC CASSLAFGTSRETQYF
TRBJ2-5 TRBV2 . . TGTGCCAGCAGCTTACCGGACAGCCAAGAGACCCAGTACTTC CASSLPDSQETQYF
TRBJ2-1 TRBV2 TRBD2 . TGTGCCAGCAGTGAATCCGGCGGGAGGGCTTCGTTCTTC CASSESGGRASFF
TRBJ2-7 TRBV30 TRBD2 . TGTGCCTGGAAGGCTAGCGGGACCTACGAGCAGTACTTC CAWKASGTYEQYF
TRBJ1-2 TRBV6-5 TRBD1 . TGTGCCAGCACTCCGGGACAGGGCTCCGGCTACACCTTC CASTPGQGSGYTF
TRBJ2-1 TRBV3-1/TRBV3-2 . . TGTGCCAGCAGCCAAGTCTCAGCAGGTGAGCAGTTCTTC CASSQVSAGEQFF
TRBJ2-7 TRBV5-1 TRBD2 . TGCGCCAGCAGCCGGACTAGCGGGGGTACCTACGAGCAGTACTTC CASSRTSGGTYEQYF
TRBJ1-1 TRBV5-4 TRBD1 . TGTGCCAGCAGCTTTGGACAGGAGATATTGTTGGCTTTCTTT CASSFGQEILLAFF
TRBJ2-1 TRBV5-1 TRBD2 . TGCGCCAGCAGAGTGGGACTAGCGGGATTCAATGAGCAGTTCTTC CASRVGLAGFNEQFF
TRBJ1-4 TRBV3-1/TRBV3-2 TRBD1 . TGTGCCAGCAGCCAAAATGTGGGGACAGGTGAAAAACTGTTTTTT CASSQNVGTGEKLFF
TRBJ2-1 TRBV24-1 TRBD2 . TGTGCCACCAGTGAAACTAGCGACAACTACAATGAGCAGTTCTTC CATSETSDNYNEQFF
TRBJ2-5 TRBV6-5 TRBD2 . TGTGCCAGCTGGACTAGCGGAGCACAAGAGACCCAGTACTTC CASWTSGAQETQYF
TRBJ2-1 TRBV11-2 TRBD2 . TGTGCCAGCAGCCGTTTAAAGGGACTATCGTACAATGAGCAGTTCTTC CASSRLKGLSYNEQFF
TRBJ2-3 TRBV3-1/TRBV3-2 . . TGTGCCAGCAGCCAGCTTGGACAGAGCACAGATACGCAGTATTTT CASSQLGQSTDTQYF
TRBJ2-2 TRBV7-9 . . TGTGCCAGCAGCATAAACACCGGGGAGCTGTTTTTT CASSINTGELFF
TRBJ2-3 TRBV5-4 . . TGTGCCAGCAGCTTGGCCCAGAGCACAGATACGCAGTATTTT CASSLAQSTDTQYF
TRBJ2-7 TRBV7-8 . . TGTGCCAGCAGCTTAGCCGGTCTGAGCTCCTACGAGCAGTACTTC CASSLAGLSSYEQYF